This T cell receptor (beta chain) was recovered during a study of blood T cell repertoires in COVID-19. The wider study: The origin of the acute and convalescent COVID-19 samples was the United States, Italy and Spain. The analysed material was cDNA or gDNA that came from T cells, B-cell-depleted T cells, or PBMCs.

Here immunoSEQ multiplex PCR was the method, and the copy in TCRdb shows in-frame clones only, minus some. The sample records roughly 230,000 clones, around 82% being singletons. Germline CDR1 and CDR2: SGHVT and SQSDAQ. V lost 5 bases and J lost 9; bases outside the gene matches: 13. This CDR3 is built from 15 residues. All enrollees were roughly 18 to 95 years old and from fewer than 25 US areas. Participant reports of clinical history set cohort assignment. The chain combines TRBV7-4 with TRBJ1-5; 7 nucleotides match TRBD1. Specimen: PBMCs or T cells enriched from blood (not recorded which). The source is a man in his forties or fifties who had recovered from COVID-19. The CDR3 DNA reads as TGTGCCAGCAGCACCCAACAGGGGAAGGGGGGGCCCCAGCATTTT. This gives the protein CASSTQQGKGGPQHF.